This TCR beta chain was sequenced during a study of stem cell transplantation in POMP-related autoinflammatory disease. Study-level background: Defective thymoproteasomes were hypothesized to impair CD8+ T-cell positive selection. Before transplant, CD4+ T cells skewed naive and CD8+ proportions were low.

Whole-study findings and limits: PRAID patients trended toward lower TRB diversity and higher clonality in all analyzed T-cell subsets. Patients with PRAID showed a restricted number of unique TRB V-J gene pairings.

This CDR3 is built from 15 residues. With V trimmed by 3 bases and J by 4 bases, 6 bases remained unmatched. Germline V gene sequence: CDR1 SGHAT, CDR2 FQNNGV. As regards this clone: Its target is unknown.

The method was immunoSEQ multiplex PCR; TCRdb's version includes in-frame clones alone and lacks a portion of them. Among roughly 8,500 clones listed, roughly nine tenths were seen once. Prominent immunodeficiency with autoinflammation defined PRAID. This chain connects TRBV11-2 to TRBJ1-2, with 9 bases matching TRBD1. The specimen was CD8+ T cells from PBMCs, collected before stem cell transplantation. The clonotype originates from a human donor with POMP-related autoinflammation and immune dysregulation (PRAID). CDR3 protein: CASSFPGQGGYGYTF. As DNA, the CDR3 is TGTGCCAGCAGCTTTCCGGGACAGGGAGGCTATGGCTACACCTTC.